This T cell receptor (beta chain) was sequenced during a study of blood T cell repertoires in COVID-19. Study background: PBMCs, B-cell-depleted T cells, or T cells provided the cDNA or gDNA that made up the material.

The ends were cut back, 0 bases at V and 2 bases at J, with 16 bases in the middle. The CDR3 runs 17 residues. Germline CDR1 reads LGHDT; CDR2 reads YNNKEL (reference sequence). The repertoire was sequenced with immunoSEQ multiplex PCR; TCRdb's copy has only in-frame clones and lacks some. Of roughly 250,000 clones in the sample, over 75% are singletons; the top ten hold roughly 0.94%. Sample: peripheral blood. The genes are TRBV3-1 (or the pseudogene TRBV3-2) and TRBJ1-1; no firm D call. This TCR derives from a human donor with COVID-19, enrolled during active disease. The donor label of this sample is uncertain. CDR3 DNA: TGTGCCAGCAGCCAAGAGCGAGCCTCGAGAGTCAACACTGAAGCTTTCTTT. Translated, it gives CASSQERASRVNTEAFF.